Listed below are T cell receptor beta chains from one sample, sequenced in a study of T-cell reconstitution after alpha-beta-depleted transplantation in children. TCRdb analysed the PCR reads with MiXCR anew, one entry per CDR3 protein. The sample shows around 340,000 distinct CDR3 sequences, about 14% of them seen only once. The sequencing used PBMCs, collected from the stem cell graft. These TCRs come from a human donor who donated a stem cell graft to a child with Fanconi anemia. Both conserved end residues are part of each CDR3. D genes are given only for firm matches.

V gene | CDR3 length | D gene | CDR3 protein
TRBV29-1 | 12 | - | CSAGTASYGYTF
TRBV6-2/TRBV6-3 | 15 | - | CASSNPPIHTDTQYF
TRBV9 | 14 | TRBD1 | CASSAQTGSYEQYF
TRBV5-1 | 16 | - | CASSPEGPLVGETQYF
TRBV6-5 | 14 | - | CASSYSPSYTEAFF
TRBV7-2 | 13 | - | CASSPGRVNTIYF
TRBV12-3/TRBV12-4 | 16 | - | CASSLRGGLNTDTQYF
TRBV5-1 | 14 | - | CASSLVSGLDTQYF
TRBV19 | 16 | TRBD2 | CASSLLPSGGRNEQFF
TRBV2 | 12 | - | CASSVSDYGYTF
TRBV5-5 | 16 | - | CASSPGVLEGAGELFF
TRBV6-5 | 16 | TRBD1 | CASSYPGTGNTGELFF
TRBV12-3/TRBV12-4 | 15 | - | CANVRTGWIQETQYF
TRBV6-5 | 15 | TRBD1 | CASSFRTGTNSPLHF
TRBV10-3 | 12 | - | CATSGGYNEQFF
TRBV5-1 | 15 | TRBD1 | CASSLGTGNNQPQHF
TRBV7-9 | 13 | - | CASSLEGAYGYTF
TRBV5-1 | 16 | - | CASSPGVVATNEKLFF
TRBV20-1 | 12 | - | CSVPGGNQPQHF
TRBV7-2 | 15 | TRBD1 | CASSWDRVNRDTQYF
TRBV19 | 11 | - | CASSGGDERHF
TRBV10-3 | 17 | - | CAISESGRGAGNNEQFF
TRBV7-8 | 15 | TRBD1 | CASSVLGQPRWSYTF
TRBV7-8 | 14 | - | CASSSWASGNEQFF
TRBV28 | 16 | - | CASSFASGAGVSPLHF
TRBV29-1 | 14 | TRBD1 | CSTARDRGCNEQFF
TRBV7-2 | 16 | TRBD1 | CASTPDRGRSTGELFF
TRBV7-9 | 15 | - | CASSLDLPRSYGYTF
TRBV5-5 | 15 | TRBD2 | CASSLGGSSYNEQFF
TRBV6-5 | 15 | - | CASSYPRSGYNEQFF
TRBV3-1 | 15 | - | CASSQDGTEQETQYF